This T cell receptor (beta chain) was identified in a study of patients and donors after allogeneic stem cell transplantation. This clonotype was found a few times. From the RT-PCR reads, TCRdb called clonotypes with MiXCR, one entry per CDR3 protein. The table includes around 200,000 distinct CDR3 sequences, about 37% detected once. The source material was blood, either unsorted or a sorted T cell fraction (not recorded which). This TCR derives from a human donor who was either an allogeneic HSCT recipient or a stem cell or donor lymphocyte infusion donor (not recorded which). It is not recorded whose cells these are; they may come from a transplant donor.

This chain's CDR3 is CASSYQGPNYGYTF. Written as DNA, the CDR3 is TGTGCCAGCAGTTACCAGGGGCCTAACTATGGCTACACCTTC. The chain couples TRBV12-3 or TRBV12-4 to TRBJ1-2; TRBD1 is a possible D gene (6 bases). The CDR3 extends over 14 amino acids. V shed 4 bases and J shed 0 bases, with 9 bases lying between them.